Below are 22 T cell receptor beta chains sequenced from a single sample in a study of cytomegalovirus exposure and HLA in healthy donors. Vbeta (60) and Jbeta (13) primers were used in the PCR. Assay: immunoSEQ multiplex PCR; the TCRdb copy retains only in-frame clones and omits some. Altogether tens of thousands of clones are present, roughly 80% being singletons, with the ten largest covering about 2.2%. The specimen was PBMCs. The receptors were sampled from a man between 35 and 55 years old in good health and CMV-seronegative.

This sequence joins TRBV2 and TRBJ1-5; tentative D call: TRBD1 (5 bases). Germline V gene lookup returns CDR1 SNHLY and CDR2 FYNNEI. The ends were cut back, 4 bases at V and 2 bases at J, with 12 bases in the middle. The CDR3 is made up of 15 amino acids. CDR3 bases: TGTGCCAGCAGTGGAGGGACTCTTGGCAATCAGCCCCAGCATTTT. Translation: CASSGGTLGNQPQHF. Full variable domain (outside the CDR3, taken from reference TRBV2 and TRBJ1-5): EPEVTQTPSHQVTQMGQEVILRCVPISNHLYFYWYRQILGQKVEFLVSFYNNEISEKSEIFDDQFSVERPDGSNFTLKIRSTKLEDSAMYFCASSGGTLGNQPQHFGDGTRLSIL.

The genes are TRBV6-1 and TRBJ1-5; D not resolved. Trimming took 6 bases from V and 0 from J, leaving 12 bases between them. The CDR3 length is 15 residues. Germline V gene lookup returns CDR1 MNHNS and CDR2 SASEGT. The CDR3 loop reads CASRMVQNSNQPQHF. The CDR3 DNA reads as TGTGCCAGCAGGATGGTACAGAATAGCAATCAGCCCCAGCATTTT.

The chain carries TRBV6-5 and TRBJ1-1; D remains ambiguous. V lost 0 bases and J lost 4, with 15 bases in between. This CDR3 is 16 amino acids long. Germline CDR1 reads MNHEY; CDR2 reads SVGAGI. The CDR3 spells CASSYSHVEGGTEAFF. CDR3 nucleotides: TGTGCCAGCAGTTACTCACATGTTGAGGGTGGCACTGAAGCTTTCTTT.

The J gene is TRBJ2-2, the V gene TRBV5-1; D ambiguous. V was cut by 0 bases and J by 4 bases, with 7 bases left in between. Germline V lookup: CDR1 SGHRS, CDR2 YFSETQ. The CDR3 length is 14 residues. The CDR3 here is CASSLDTSTGELFF. CDR3 coding DNA: TGCGCCAGCAGCTTGGACACAAGCACCGGGGAGCTGTTTTTT.

The chain uses TRBV14 and TRBJ2-7; 11 bases are a match to TRBD2. Germline CDR1 is SGHDN and CDR2 is FVKESK. This CDR3 contains 17 residues. The junction had 7 bases not matched to a gene; V was cut back by 1 base and J by 2 bases. CDR3 DNA sequence: TGTGCCAGCAGCCAAGGGGTCCTAGCGGGAGGAACCTACGAGCAGTACTTC. Translating gives CASSQGVLAGGTYEQYF.

The chain joins TRBV18 to TRBJ1-2, with D perhaps matching TRBD1 (6 bases). Trimming removed 2 bases from V and 4 bases from J, with 8 bases in between. The CDR3 is made up of 13 amino acids. The germline V gene has CDR1 KGHSH and CDR2 LQKENI. This chain's CDR3 is CASSPGGLYGYTF. The CDR3 nucleotides read TGTGCCAGCTCACCAGGGGGCCTCTATGGCTACACCTTC. The entire variable domain, with the rest obtained from reference TRBV18 and TRBJ1-2, is as follows: NAGVMQNPRHLVRRRGQEARLRCSPMKGHSHVYWYRQLPEEGLKFMVYLQKENIIDESGMPKERFSAEFPKEGPSILRIQQVVRGDSAAYFCASSPGGLYGYTFGSGTRLTVV.

The rearrangement links TRBV6-5 to TRBJ2-4, with D possibly matching TRBD1 (5 bases). The length of the CDR3 is 11 residues. V lost 5 bases to trimming and J lost 15 bases, with 14 bases between them. CDR1 is MNHEY, CDR2 SVGAGI, per germline. This CDR3 reads CASSRGQGWYF. Here the CDR3 DNA reads TGTGCCAGCAGTCGTGGCCAGGGATGGTACTTC.

V and J are TRBV18 and TRBJ1-2, with no clear D. The germline V and J ends were trimmed by 5 bases and 5 bases, with 12 bases remaining between them. CDR1 KGHSH and CDR2 LQKENI come from the germline V gene. The CDR3 runs 13 residues. CDR3 in DNA: TGTGCCAGCTCAACAACTGACTATTATGGCTACACCTTC. Amino acid sequence: CASSTTDYYGYTF. Based on the CDR3 plus reference TRBV18 and TRBJ1-2, the full variable domain is NAGVMQNPRHLVRRRGQEARLRCSPMKGHSHVYWYRQLPEEGLKFMVYLQKENIIDESGMPKERFSAEFPKEGPSILRIQQVVRGDSAAYFCASSTTDYYGYTFGSGTRLTVV.

Only a few counts were recorded for this clone. J is TRBJ1-4 and V is TRBV5-4; 8 positions match TRBD1. The germline V gene encodes CDR1 SGHNT and CDR2 YYREEE (reference sequence). The CDR3 has 16 residues. V lost 4 bases, J lost 7 bases, and 12 bases stayed unmatched. DNA for the CDR3: TGTGCCAGCAGCCCGGGACAGGAATCGGCTCGTGAAAAACTGTTTTTT. Protein sequence: CASSPGQESAREKLFF.

This clone was observed a few times. This chain's CDR3 is CATAPGAATNEKLFF. As DNA, the CDR3 is TGTGCCACCGCCCCAGGGGCGGCAACTAATGAAAAACTGTTTTTT. The chain is built from TRBV10-3 and TRBJ1-4; TRBD1 is a possible D gene (6 bases). Germline CDR1 reads ENHRY; CDR2 reads SYGVKD. V lost 10 bases, J lost 0 bases, and 15 bases lay in between. The CDR3 extends over 15 amino acids.

The V gene is TRBV5-1, the J gene TRBJ1-3, with D possibly matching TRBD1 (5 bases). Germline V lookup: CDR1 SGHRS, CDR2 YFSETQ. The CDR3 loop spans 16 amino acids. V lost 2 bases and J lost 8, with 20 bases in between. CDR3 protein: CASSLEPGPRGDTIYF. CDR3 DNA: TGCGCCAGCAGCTTAGAACCGGGACCCCGGGGGGACACCATATATTTT.

The V and J genes are TRBV28 and TRBJ1-1, with D perhaps TRBD1 (5 bases). CDR1 MDHEN and CDR2 SYDVKM come from the germline V gene. The CDR3 totals 13 residues. V dropped 6 bases and J dropped 1 base, with 9 bases sitting between them. CDR3 protein: CASSSTGNTEAFF. The CDR3 DNA reads TGTGCCAGCAGCTCCACAGGGAACACTGAAGCTTTCTTT.

This chain joins TRBV7-2 and TRBJ2-3; the match to TRBD2 covers 7 bases. This CDR3 has 15 amino acids. Trimming took 5 bases from V and 2 from J; bases not matched to a gene: 7. Germline V lookup: CDR1 SGHTA, CDR2 FQGNSA. CDR3 nucleotide sequence: TGTGCCAGCAGCATCAGACTAGCAATCACAGATACGCAGTATTTT. The encoded protein is CASSIRLAITDTQYF.

The chain employs TRBV7-9 and TRBJ1-5; D is uncertain. Germline V gene sequence: CDR1 SEHNR, CDR2 FQNEAQ (reference sequence). The CDR3 runs 13 residues. V was pared by 4 bases and J by 9 bases, with 13 bases between. The CDR3 protein is CASSSEGPRPQHF. CDR3 coding DNA: TGTGCCAGCAGCTCAGAGGGCCCTCGGCCCCAGCATTTT.

V gene TRBV9 combines with J gene TRBJ2-2, with D possibly TRBD2 on 6 matching bases. Germline values: CDR1 SGDLS, CDR2 YYNGEE. V was trimmed by 6 bases and J by 0 bases, leaving 12 bases between them. The CDR3 has 15 residues. The CDR3 nucleotides read TGTGCCAGCACGGAGGGGACGGCGAACACCGGGGAGCTGTTTTTT. It encodes CASTEGTANTGELFF.

This rearrangement joins TRBV11-3 to TRBJ2-7; maybe TRBD1 (6 bases). V lost 5 bases, J lost 6 bases, and 11 bases lay in between. The CDR3 is made up of 12 amino acids. The germline V gene encodes CDR1 SGHNT and CDR2 YENEEA. In nucleotides, the CDR3 is TGTGCCAGCAGCCCCACAGGGAGCGAGCAGTACTTC. It encodes CASSPTGSEQYF.

The chain combines TRBV19 with TRBJ2-2; 8 bases agree with TRBD1. Trimming took 4 bases from V and 1 from J; bases not matched to a gene: 5. Germline V lookup: CDR1 LNHDA, CDR2 SQIVND (reference sequence). CDR3 length: 16 residues. DNA for the CDR3: TGTGCCAGTAGTACCTTACAGGGGGTGAACACCGGGGAGCTGTTTTTT. Its protein product is CASSTLQGVNTGELFF. The whole variable domain, remainder taken from reference TRBV19 and TRBJ2-2, is DGGITQSPKYLFRKEGQNVTLSCEQNLNHDAMYWYRQDPGQGLRLIYYSQIVNDFQKGDIAEGYSVSREKKESFPLTVTSAQKNPTAFYLCASSTLQGVNTGELFFGEGSRLTVL.

The chain couples TRBV6-5 to TRBJ1-2; possibly TRBD1 for D (6 bases). The CDR3 runs 16 residues. The germline CDR1 and CDR2 sequences are MNHEY and SVGAGI. V was trimmed by 2 bases and J by 0 bases, leaving 13 bases between them. CDR3 coding DNA: TGTGCCAGCAGTTACACGGCGGGGGCCCCTAACTATGGCTACACCTTC. Translated, it gives CASSYTAGAPNYGYTF.

With regard to this clone: Other DNA sequences within the sample encode an identical CDR3. J is TRBJ2-5 and V is TRBV20-1; unclear D gene. CDR3 size: 11 residues. The germline gives CDR1 DFQATT, CDR2 SNEGSKA (reference sequence). Trimming took off 2 bases at V and 2 bases at J, with 3 bases between the two ends. The CDR3 bases are TGCAGTGCTAGATCTCAAGAGACCCAGTACTTC. The encoded protein is CSARSQETQYF.

This chain links TRBV9 with TRBJ2-7; 9 bases match TRBD1. The germline V gene encodes CDR1 SGDLS and CDR2 YYNGEE. Germline trimming cut 0 bases from V and 2 bases from J; bases unmatched to any gene: 0. The CDR3 spans 14 residues. The CDR3, as DNA: TGTGCCAGCAGCGTAGGGACAGGGGCCTACGAGCAGTACTTC. It translates to CASSVGTGAYEQYF.

This clone was seen once. J is TRBJ2-2 and V is TRBV9; 12 bases fit TRBD1. The junction had 16 bases not matched to a gene; V was cut back by 4 bases and J by 6 bases. This CDR3 is 19 amino acids long. Germline loops: CDR1 SGDLS, CDR2 YYNGEE. As DNA, the CDR3 is TGTGCCAGCAGCCCGATGTTCGGGGGACAGGGGGCTTGGGCCGGGGAGCTGTTTTTT. It codes for CASSPMFGGQGAWAGELFF.

This chain uses TRBV6-5 with TRBJ1-4; no firm D call. V dropped 8 bases and J dropped 8 bases, with 15 bases sitting between them. This CDR3 has 13 residues. CDR1 is MNHEY, CDR2 SVGAGI, per germline. This CDR3 is CASQNTLWEKLFF. The CDR3 coding sequence is TGTGCCAGCCAGAACACCCTTTGGGAAAAACTGTTTTTT.